Listed below are T cell receptor beta chains from one sample, sequenced in a study of cytomegalovirus exposure and HLA in healthy donors. Sequencing used immunoSEQ multiplex PCR; TCRdb keeps in-frame clones, though not all of them. This sample has about 140,000 clones, with about four fifths found just once. The source material was PBMCs. The receptors here all came from a man aged 40-55 years in good health and CMV-seronegative. Both conserved end residues are part of each CDR3. The D gene is left open where the match is weak. Clone size is not always given. Where it is, it says once, few, many or a class for expanded clones.

CASSPGQRGSNQPQHF,TGTGCCAGCAGTCCCGGACAGAGGGGAAGCAATCAGCCCCAGCATTTT,.,.,TRBV28,TRBJ1-5
CASSVPRPSQETQYF,TGTGCCAGCAGCGTGCCCCGTCCCAGTCAAGAGACCCAGTACTTC,.,.,TRBV9,TRBJ2-5
CASSPSNTEAFF,TGTGCCAGCAGTCCCTCGAACACTGAAGCTTTCTTT,once,.,TRBV28,TRBJ1-1
CASSLGMSTYYEQYF,TGCGCCAGCAGCTTGGGAATGTCTACTTACTACGAGCAGTACTTC,once,.,TRBV5-1,TRBJ2-7
CASSPRQGAGNTIYF,TGTGCCAGCAGTCCCAGACAGGGGGCTGGAAACACCATATATTTT,.,TRBD1,TRBV9,TRBJ1-3
CATSGSGQGIASYEQYF,TGTGCCACCAGCGGATCAGGACAGGGGATCGCCTCCTACGAGCAGTACTTC,.,TRBD1,TRBV15,TRBJ2-7
CASSKTGEAFF,TGTGCCAGCTCAAAGACGGGTGAAGCTTTCTTT,.,.,TRBV18,TRBJ1-1
CASSVWSRGNEQFF,TGTGCCAGCAGCGTCTGGTCACGGGGGAATGAGCAGTTCTTC,.,.,TRBV9,TRBJ2-1
CASSQEGAASYEQYF,TGCGCCAGCAGCCAAGAGGGGGCAGCTTCCTACGAGCAGTACTTC,.,.,TRBV4-1,TRBJ2-7
CASSSPGQASYEQYF,TGTGCCAGCAGCTCTCCGGGACAGGCCTCCTACGAGCAGTACTTC,.,TRBD1,TRBV13,TRBJ2-7
CASSETLGFNGELFF,TGCGCCAGCAGCGAAACCCTCGGGTTTAACGGGGAGCTGTTTTTT,.,.,TRBV5-4,TRBJ2-2
CASSIRGYEQYF,TGTGCCAGTAGTATCAGGGGTTACGAGCAGTACTTC,.,.,TRBV19,TRBJ2-7
CASSYSERGATDTQYF,TGTGCCAGCAGTTACTCAGAGCGGGGGGCCACAGATACGCAGTATTTT,.,TRBD2,TRBV6-5,TRBJ2-3
CASSIGTGDKAFF,TGCGCCAGCAGTATAGGGACAGGAGACAAGGCTTTCTTT,.,TRBD1,TRBV5-1,TRBJ1-1
CASSPQPGAPGAYEQYF,TGTGCCAGCAGCCCACAACCCGGAGCACCGGGGGCCTACGAGCAGTACTTC,.,.,TRBV5-6,TRBJ2-7
CATQGAGDYGYTF,TGTGCCACACAGGGGGCAGGCGACTATGGCTACACCTTC,.,TRBD1,TRBV10-3,TRBJ1-2
CSVVAGGNTIYF,TGCAGCGTTGTGGCAGGGGGAAACACCATATATTTT,few,.,TRBV29-1,TRBJ1-3
CASSLYQGPKETQYF,TGTGCCAGCAGCTTATACCAGGGGCCGAAAGAGACCCAGTACTTC,.,.,TRBV7-9,TRBJ2-5
CAITKTGQGYEQYF,TGTGCCATCACGAAAACGGGACAGGGATACGAGCAGTACTTC,.,TRBD1,TRBV10-3,TRBJ2-7
CARSLIDTYNEQFF,TGTGCCAGAAGCTTGATTGACACTTACAATGAGCAGTTCTTC,few,.,TRBV5-3,TRBJ2-1
CASSITGTANTEAFF,TGTGCCAGTAGTATCACCGGGACAGCGAACACTGAAGCTTTCTTT,.,TRBD1,TRBV19,TRBJ1-1
CASSIDGTANTEAFF,TGTGCCAGTAGTATAGATGGGACAGCGAACACTGAAGCTTTCTTT,.,TRBD1,TRBV19,TRBJ1-1
CAWTDFNYGYTF,TGTGCCTGGACTGACTTTAACTATGGCTACACCTTC,.,.,TRBV30,TRBJ1-2
CASGWGLNTEAFF,TGTGCCAGCGGTTGGGGCCTGAACACTGAAGCTTTCTTT,few,.,TRBV6-6,TRBJ1-1
CASSLERGVTDTQYF,TGTGCCAGCAGCCTGGAGCGGGGGGTCACAGATACGCAGTATTTT,few,TRBD2,TRBV6-1,TRBJ2-3
CASRQGTEAFF,TGTGCCAGCAGACAGGGAACTGAAGCTTTCTTT,.,.,TRBV6-5,TRBJ1-1
CASSQGQGQNTQYF,TGTGCCAGCAGCCAGGGACAGGGTCAAAATACGCAGTATTTT,.,TRBD1,TRBV7-3,TRBJ2-3
CASSPQGTFNNEQFF,TGCGCCAGCAGCCCACAGGGGACTTTTAACAATGAGCAGTTCTTC,.,.,TRBV5-1,TRBJ2-1
CASRGADRNGQPQHF,TGTGCCAGCAGAGGGGCGGACAGGAACGGCCAGCCCCAGCATTTT,.,TRBD1,TRBV28,TRBJ1-5
CASSRDGQGARGYTF,TGCGCCAGCAGCCGGGACGGACAGGGGGCTAGGGGCTACACCTTC,.,TRBD1,TRBV5-1,TRBJ1-2
CASSYLTGGKTDTQYF,TGTGCCAGCAGTTACCTAACAGGGGGTAAGACAGATACGCAGTATTTT,.,TRBD1,TRBV6-5,TRBJ2-3
CASSRGGAEAFF,TGCGCCAGCAGCCGCGGAGGGGCTGAAGCTTTCTTT,.,.,TRBV5-1,TRBJ1-1
CASSLLAGGLGDTQYF,TGTGCCAGCAGCTTACTGGCAGGGGGCTTGGGAGATACGCAGTATTTT,once,TRBD1,TRBV7-9,TRBJ2-3
CASSLGVSGNQPQHF,TGTGCCAGCAGCTTGGGAGTGTCGGGCAATCAGCCCCAGCATTTT,once,.,TRBV5-4,TRBJ1-5
CASSRTASDTSTDTQYF,TGTGCCAGCAGCAGAACGGCTAGCGATACTAGCACAGATACGCAGTATTTT,.,.,TRBV7-8,TRBJ2-3
CASSYGHNYGYTF,TGTGCCAGCAGTTACGGACATAACTATGGCTACACCTTC,few,.,TRBV5-6,TRBJ1-2
CSVEELTGPRVDYGYTF,TGCAGCGTTGAAGAGTTGACAGGACCGCGCGTGGACTATGGCTACACCTTC,.,.,TRBV29-1,TRBJ1-2
CASSIRLAGDYEQYF,TGTGCCAGTAGTATAAGGCTAGCGGGGGACTACGAGCAGTACTTC,.,TRBD2,TRBV19,TRBJ2-7
CASSLGSVGPTDTQYF,TGCGCCAGCAGCCTAGGGAGTGTGGGCCCCACAGATACGCAGTATTTT,.,.,TRBV5-1,TRBJ2-3
CASTRADPGLAGPANTGELFF,TGTGCCAGCACTCGTGCCGACCCGGGACTAGCGGGGCCCGCGAACACCGGGGAGCTGTTTTTT,.,TRBD2,TRBV19,TRBJ2-2
CASLQGSSYNSPLHF,TGTGCCAGCTTGCAGGGTAGCTCCTATAATTCACCCCTCCACTTT,.,.,TRBV25-1,TRBJ1-6
CASSYPGGLNTEAFF,TGTGCCAGCAGTTACCCGGGAGGCCTGAACACTGAAGCTTTCTTT,.,.,TRBV2,TRBJ1-1